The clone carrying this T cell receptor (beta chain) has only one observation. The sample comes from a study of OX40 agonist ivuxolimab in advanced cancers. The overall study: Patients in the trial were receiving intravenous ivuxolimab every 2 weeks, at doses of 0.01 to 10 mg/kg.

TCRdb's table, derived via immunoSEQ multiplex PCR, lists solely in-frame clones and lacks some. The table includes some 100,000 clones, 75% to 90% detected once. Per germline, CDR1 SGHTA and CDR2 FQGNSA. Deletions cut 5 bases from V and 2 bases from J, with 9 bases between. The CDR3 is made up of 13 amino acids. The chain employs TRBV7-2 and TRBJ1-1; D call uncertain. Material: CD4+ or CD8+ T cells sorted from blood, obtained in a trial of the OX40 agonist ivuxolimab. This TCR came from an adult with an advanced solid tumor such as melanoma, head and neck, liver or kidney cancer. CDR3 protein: CASSPDVNTEAFF. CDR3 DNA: TGTGCCAGCAGCCCGGACGTAAACACTGAAGCTTTCTTT.